Following are 23 T cell receptor beta chains from one sample sequenced in a study of graft-versus-host responses after intestinal transplantation (dated by TCRdb to the early 2020s). These receptors have no known antigen. The time point label, read with the paper, signifies: cells obtained before transplantation from donor or recipient. The library was generated by the immunoSEQ multiplex PCR assay. TCRdb holds this immuneACCESS table with in-frame rearrangements only. Some clones are missing; in checked studies, unresolved V genes explain under half, and the rest has no known cause. The sample table shows approximately 100,000 clones, and approximately 84% are seen once. Of the sample, about 0.9% is held by the ten largest clones. The source was unstimulated CD4+ T cells sorted from spleen or lymph node cells, collected before intestinal transplant. These receptor sequences come from a human donor who received an intestinal transplant.

V and J are TRBV4-2 and TRBJ2-4; D is undetermined. In germline, CDR1 is LGHNA, CDR2 YNFKEQ. The CDR3 loop spans 17 amino acids. V lost 1 base to trimming and J lost 1 base, with 14 bases between them. The CDR3 here is CASSQVLYPGAKNIQYF. The CDR3 nucleotides read TGTGCCAGCAGCCAAGTGCTTTACCCTGGGGCCAAAAACATTCAGTACTTC.

The CDR3 loop reads CASRRTSGETQYF. The CDR3 bases are TGTGCCAGCAGGAGGACTAGCGGAGAGACCCAGTACTTC. This chain joins TRBV6-5 and TRBJ2-5; 10 nucleotides align to TRBD2. The CDR3 contains 13 residues. The ends lost 6 bases at V and 4 bases at J; junction bases unmatched: 2. From germline, CDR1 is MNHEY and CDR2 SVGAGI.

The chain links TRBV5-4 to TRBJ1-5, with a possible D match to TRBD1 (6 bases). The V gene's germline CDR1 is SGHNT and CDR2 YYREEE (reference sequence). The CDR3 consists of 14 residues. Trimming took 5 bases from V and 9 from J, leaving 18 bases between them. This CDR3 is CASSKQGVKGPQHF. CDR3 nucleotide sequence: TGTGCCAGCAGTAAACAGGGCGTAAAGGGGCCCCAGCATTTT.

This chain links TRBV5-1 with TRBJ1-1; TRBD1 agrees at 10 bases. There are 15 residues in the CDR3. V lost 2 bases and J lost 3; bases outside the gene matches: 4. Germline V lookup: CDR1 SGHRS, CDR2 YFSETQ. The CDR3 protein is CASSLRTGGDTEAFF. The CDR3 DNA reads TGCGCCAGCAGCTTACGGACAGGGGGGGACACTGAAGCTTTCTTT.

V and J are TRBV5-1 and TRBJ2-5; TRBD1 matches 8 bases. This CDR3 comprises 15 residues. V shed 0 bases, J shed 4 bases, and the junction held 5 bases outside the gene matches. Germline assignment: CDR1 SGHRS and CDR2 YFSETQ. CDR3 loop: CASSLGTTGGETQYF. CDR3 in DNA: TGCGCCAGCAGCTTGGGGACTACAGGGGGAGAGACCCAGTACTTC. The variable domain in full, completed from reference TRBV5-1 and TRBJ2-5, reads KAGVTQTPRYLIKTRGQQVTLSCSPISGHRSVSWYQQTPGQGLQFLFEYFSETQRNKGNFPGRFSGRQFSNSRSEMNVSTLELGDSALYLCASSLGTTGGETQYFGPGTRLLVL.

This chain joins TRBV30 and TRBJ1-2, with D unresolved. The V gene lost 4 bases and the J gene lost 1 base, with 19 bases spanning the gap. CDR1 and CDR2 from the germline V gene are GTSNPN and SVGIG (reference sequence). The CDR3 length is 16 residues. In DNA, the CDR3 is TGTGCCTGGAAAGGACTCCGTCGAACCTTTAACTATGGCTACACCTTC. Protein: CAWKGLRRTFNYGYTF.

The gene calls are TRBV7-7 and TRBJ1-5; tentatively, D is TRBD1 (6 bases). Trimming stripped 3 bases from V and 0 bases from J, with 18 bases between. This CDR3 spans 18 amino acids. Germline assignment: CDR1 SSHAT and CDR2 FNYEAQ (reference sequence). Here the CDR3 DNA reads TGTGCCAGCAGCTTGAGGGACATTCGAACAGATAGCAATCAGCCCCAGCATTTT. Translating gives CASSLRDIRTDSNQPQHF.

The J gene is TRBJ2-6, the V gene TRBV10-3, with 10 positions matching TRBD1. CDR3 length equals 19 residues. Germline CDR1 reads ENHRY; CDR2 reads SYGVKD. The V gene end was trimmed by 2 bases and the J gene end by 0 bases; junction bases not matched to a gene: 7. The CDR3 is CAISEVRQGAYSGANVLTF. The CDR3 coding sequence is TGTGCCATCAGTGAGGTTCGACAGGGGGCTTACTCTGGGGCCAACGTCCTGACTTTC.

This chain links TRBV11-2 with TRBJ2-3; D is possibly TRBD2 (5 bases). This CDR3 comprises 15 residues. Per germline, CDR1 SGHAT and CDR2 FQNNGV. Trimming pared 2 bases from V and 1 base from J, leaving 10 bases between. The CDR3 DNA reads TGTGCCAGCAGCTTACGAGGGTCGGGCACAGATACGCAGTATTTT. It translates to CASSLRGSGTDTQYF.

This clone was found once. V usage is TRBV7-2 and J usage is TRBJ1-5, with 7 nucleotides matching TRBD1. Looked up from germline, CDR1 is SGHTA and CDR2 is FQGNSA. V lost 4 bases to trimming and J lost 1 base; unmatched junction nucleotides: 4. This CDR3 is 15 amino acids long. CDR3 amino acids: CASSWGQTSNQPQHF. CDR3 DNA: TGTGCCAGCAGCTGGGGACAGACGAGCAATCAGCCCCAGCATTTT.

This rearrangement joins TRBV27 to TRBJ1-2; 11 positions agree with TRBD1. Germline CDR1 is MNHEY and CDR2 is SMNVEV (reference sequence). V was pared by 5 bases and J by 7 bases, with 9 bases of the junction left unmatched. The CDR3 spans 15 residues. The CDR3 nucleotides are TGTGCCAGCAGTAGAGGACAGGGGGCCATGGGTGGCTACACCTTC. Encoded protein: CASSRGQGAMGGYTF.

The genes are TRBV5-1 and TRBJ2-5; D ambiguous. CDR1 is SGHRS and CDR2 is YFSETQ in the germline V gene. The CDR3 spans 13 residues. The ends were cut back, 3 bases at V and 2 bases at J, with 8 bases in the middle. CDR3 nucleotides: TGCGCCAGCAGCTGGCGGTATCAAGAGACCCAGTACTTC. This sequence encodes CASSWRYQETQYF.

This clone was found a few times. The rearrangement links TRBV5-1 to TRBJ2-2; 8 bases map to TRBD2. Germline V gene sequence: CDR1 SGHRS, CDR2 YFSETQ. J lost 4 bases, V lost 0 bases, and 14 bases had no gene match. The CDR3 length is 19 residues. CDR3 in DNA: TGCGCCAGCAGCTTGGCCGTTAGCGGGAAATTGAGCGGCACCGGGGAGCTGTTTTTT. Protein sequence: CASSLAVSGKLSGTGELFF.

The chain has TRBV6-5 and TRBJ2-5, with 7 positions matching TRBD2. TRBJ2-7 matches the DNA end more closely, so the J call is doubtful. The CDR3 contains 16 residues. The germline V gene encodes CDR1 MNHEY and CDR2 SVGAGI. CDR3 nucleotides: TGTGCCAGCAGTTACAAGGCGGGAGTCCCCAGCTACGAGCAGTACTTC. This gives the protein CASSYKAGVPSYEQYF.

This clone was detected once. The V and J genes are TRBV12-5 and TRBJ1-5, with 9 positions matching TRBD1. V shed 2 bases, J shed 5 bases, and the junction held 10 bases outside the gene matches. In germline, CDR1 is LGHNT, CDR2 FRNRAP. This CDR3 has 17 amino acids. The CDR3 here is CASGLFRDRDGDQPQHF. CDR3 DNA: TGTGCTAGTGGTTTGTTTAGGGACAGGGATGGGGATCAGCCCCAGCATTTT. The whole variable domain, filled in from reference TRBV12-5 and TRBJ1-5, reads DARVTQTPRHKVTEMGQEVTMRCQPILGHNTVFWYRQTMMQGLELLAYFRNRAPLDDSGMPKDRFSAEMPDATLATLKIQPSEPRDSAVYFCASGLFRDRDGDQPQHFGDGTRLSIL.

The gene calls are TRBV12-2 and TRBJ1-2; the table gives TRBD1 as D, unverified against the DNA. TRBV12-2 represents a pseudogene. This CDR3 has 14 residues. DNA of the CDR3: TGTGCAAGTCGCTTAGGCAGGGGGCATGATGGCTACACCTTC. This encodes CASRLGRGHDGYTF.

This rearrangement joins TRBV2 to TRBJ1-4; the D gene is possibly TRBD1 (5 bases). V lost 1 base and J 8 bases, leaving 14 bases between the germline ends. This CDR3 spans 15 amino acids. Germline V gene data show CDR1 as SNHLY and CDR2 as FYNNEI. CDR3 amino acids: CASSEGWGFGEKLFF. DNA for the CDR3: TGTGCCAGCAGTGAAGGGTGGGGGTTTGGAGAAAAACTGTTTTTT.

This sequence joins TRBV28 and TRBJ2-7; 16 bases fit TRBD2. Germline values: CDR1 MDHEN, CDR2 SYDVKM. Trimming took 5 bases from V and 7 from J; bases not matched to a gene: 8. The CDR3 length is 16 residues. This CDR3 is CASSPGTSGRAGEQYF. In DNA form, the CDR3 reads TGTGCCAGCAGTCCCGGGACTAGCGGGAGGGCCGGGGAGCAGTACTTC.

The rearrangement uses TRBV6-6 and TRBJ2-7, with D perhaps TRBD2 (6 bases). V lost 2 bases, J lost 0 bases, and 14 bases lay in between. Germline assignment: CDR1 MNHNY and CDR2 SVGAGI (reference sequence). CDR3 length: 16 residues. CDR3 protein: CASSYGGSVSSYEQYF. The CDR3 coding sequence is TGTGCCAGCAGTTACGGGGGGAGCGTGAGCTCCTACGAGCAGTACTTC.

The chain links TRBV28 to TRBJ1-3, with unresolved D. The CDR3 extends over 13 amino acids. The V and J ends lost 2 bases and 4 bases respectively, with 6 bases between them. Germline loops: CDR1 MDHEN, CDR2 SYDVKM. CDR3: CASSLLPGNTIYF. The DNA for the CDR3 is TGTGCCAGCAGTTTACTACCAGGAAACACCATATATTTT.

The chain uses TRBV5-1 and TRBJ2-7; D remains unclear. With 4 bases removed from V and 0 bases from J, the gap between germline ends came to 5 bases. The V gene's germline CDR1 is SGHRS and CDR2 YFSETQ. The CDR3 runs 12 residues. CDR3 sequence: CASSTTSYEQYF. The CDR3 bases are TGCGCCAGCAGCACTACCTCCTACGAGCAGTACTTC.

The chain is built from TRBV6-5 and TRBJ2-7; D possibly corresponds to TRBD2 (6 bases). Trimming took off 4 bases at V and 3 bases at J, with 19 bases between the two ends. This CDR3 spans 16 amino acids. Per germline, CDR1 MNHEY and CDR2 SVGAGI. CDR3 sequence reads: CASSSPTRGSGYEQYF. The CDR3 region has the DNA TGTGCCAGCAGTTCCCCTACTCGGGGTAGCGGCTACGAGCAGTACTTC.

The chain uses TRBV11-2 and TRBJ2-7; perhaps D is TRBD1 or TRBD2 (5 bases each). Germline V gives CDR1 SGHAT, CDR2 FQNNGV. This CDR3 contains 13 residues. With 3 bases removed from V and 7 bases from J, the gap between germline ends came to 13 bases. The CDR3 sequence is CASSFRPGTEQYF. CDR3 nucleotides: TGTGCCAGCAGCTTTAGGCCCGGGACGGAGCAGTACTTC. Variable domain in full (rest from reference TRBV11-2 and TRBJ2-7): EAGVAQSPRYKIIEKRQSVAFWCNPISGHATLYWYQQILGQGPKLLIQFQNNGVVDDSQLPKDRFSAERLKGVDSTLKIQPAKLEDSAVYLCASSFRPGTEQYFGPGTRLTVT.